The rows below give T cell receptor beta chains drawn from one sample of a study of shared clonotypes between healthy human individuals. Assay: immunoSEQ multiplex PCR; the TCRdb copy retains only in-frame clones and omits some. The table lists 2 million to 3 million clones, approximately 93% of them singletons, with 0.36% in the top ten. Source material: naive CD4+ T cells from PBMCs. These receptor sequences come from a man aged 18 to 30 in good health. Some clones in this sample may be carry-over from other donors' samples. CDR3s include the opening cysteine and the closing phenylalanine or tryptophan. The D gene is left open where the match is weak. Clone size is given for some rows only: seen once, a few or many times, or a class if the clone is expanded.

abundance	d_gene	v_gene	j_gene	CDR3aa	CDR3nt
.	.	TRBV18	TRBJ1-2	CASSPLLTDGYTF	TGTGCCAGCTCACCACTATTAACTGATGGCTACACCTTC
.	.	TRBV7-9	TRBJ2-7	CASSGYEQYF	TGTGCCAGCAGTGGCTACGAGCAGTACTTC
.	.	TRBV28	TRBJ2-7	CASSPPTGTTYEQYF	TGTGCCAGCAGTCCACCGACAGGAACAACCTACGAGCAGTACTTC
.	TRBD1	TRBV5-4	TRBJ2-5	CASSKGQQETQYF	TGTGCCAGCAGCAAGGGACAGCAAGAGACCCAGTACTTC
.	TRBD2	TRBV7-2	TRBJ2-1	CASSLLAGGFYNEQFF	TGTGCCAGCAGCTTATTGGCGGGAGGGTTCTACAATGAGCAGTTCTTC
.	.	TRBV6-6	TRBJ2-7	CASSYDPGYEQYF	TGTGCCAGCAGTTACGATCCGGGCTACGAGCAGTACTTC
.	.	TRBV19	TRBJ1-3	CASSGIAVDSGNTIYF	TGTGCCAGTAGTGGGATCGCGGTCGACTCTGGAAACACCATATATTTT
few	.	TRBV29-1	TRBJ1-4	CSVEDPRLREKLFF	TGCAGCGTTGAAGATCCACGGCTTCGGGAAAAACTGTTTTTT
.	.	TRBV5-1	TRBJ2-3	CASSLGTATDTQYF	TGCGCCAGCAGCTTGGGTACAGCCACAGATACGCAGTATTTT
.	.	TRBV6-6	TRBJ2-1	CASRKQGSSYNEQFF	TGTGCCAGCAGGAAACAGGGAAGCTCCTACAATGAGCAGTTCTTC
.	.	TRBV7-8	TRBJ2-2	CASRTSGTRVGELFF	TGTGCCAGCAGGACATCCGGGACCCGCGTCGGGGAGCTGTTTTTT
.	.	TRBV2	TRBJ2-7	CASGRYEQYF	TGTGCCAGCGGACGCTACGAGCAGTACTTC
.	.	TRBV19	TRBJ1-2	CASSAQGGPNYGYTF	TGTGCCAGTAGTGCCCAAGGGGGGCCTAACTATGGCTACACCTTC
.	TRBD2	TRBV4-2	TRBJ2-1	CASSQDTSGRPYNEQFF	TGTGCCAGCAGCCAAGATACTAGCGGGAGACCATACAATGAGCAGTTCTTC
.	.	TRBV19	TRBJ1-5	CASSGTRQGNQPQHF	TGTGCCAGTAGCGGGACGCGACAGGGCAATCAGCCCCAGCATTTT
.	TRBD2	TRBV7-9	TRBJ2-2	CARGLAGDSTGELFF	TGTGCCCGAGGGCTAGCGGGAGACTCCACCGGGGAGCTGTTTTTT
.	.	TRBV20-1	TRBJ2-4	CSAIVQNIQYF	TGCAGTGCGATCGTCCAAAACATTCAGTACTTC
.	.	TRBV4-3	TRBJ2-7	CASSQGTGRNYEQYF	TGCGCCAGCAGCCAAGGCACGGGACGGAACTACGAGCAGTACTTC
.	.	TRBV23-1	TRBJ2-7	CASSPRRPEQYF	TGCGCCAGCAGTCCCCGGCGACCCGAGCAGTACTTC
.	.	TRBV27	TRBJ2-3	CASSSEGWGTDTQYF	TGTGCCAGCTCCTCGGAGGGGTGGGGCACAGATACGCAGTATTTT
.	TRBD1	TRBV7-9	TRBJ2-3	CASSPAGGGTDTQYF	TGTGCCAGCAGCCCCGCAGGGGGTGGGACAGATACGCAGTATTTT
.	.	TRBV7-2	TRBJ2-1	CASTDTYNEQFF	TGTGCCAGCACCGATACCTACAATGAGCAGTTCTTC
once	TRBD1	TRBV18	TRBJ2-7	CASSEAGQVAYEQYF	TGTGCCAGCTCGGAGGCGGGACAGGTTGCGTACGAGCAGTACTTC
once	.	TRBV19	TRBJ1-5	CAGRVRAQPQHF	TGTGCCGGGAGGGTCAGGGCTCAGCCCCAGCATTTT
.	.	TRBV2	TRBJ2-7	CASSEFSEQYF	TGTGCCAGCAGTGAATTTTCCGAGCAGTACTTC
.	TRBD2	TRBV9	TRBJ2-1	CASSPRGSGSSHNEQFF	TGTGCCAGCAGCCCCCGGGGTAGCGGGAGTTCCCACAATGAGCAGTTCTTC
.	.	TRBV5-1	TRBJ1-1	CASSWGLAGEDTEAFF	TGCGCCAGCAGCTGGGGATTGGCAGGGGAAGACACTGAAGCTTTCTTT
.	.	TRBV28	TRBJ2-5	CASSTAGTVVGETQYF	TGTGCCAGCAGCACCGCCGGGACGGTGGTCGGGGAGACCCAGTACTTC
.	TRBD1	TRBV2	TRBJ1-4	CASRRTGVLNEKLFF	TGTGCCAGCAGGCGGACAGGGGTATTGAATGAAAAACTGTTTTTT
.	TRBD1	TRBV28	TRBJ1-5	CASIKRQGGNQPQHF	TGTGCCAGCATCAAGAGACAGGGTGGCAATCAGCCCCAGCATTTT
.	.	TRBV29-1	TRBJ2-3	CSASTGDTQYF	TGCAGCGCCTCTACCGGCGATACGCAGTATTTT
.	.	TRBV7-2	TRBJ2-7	CASSLVQTNSYEQYF	TGTGCCAGCAGCTTAGTACAGACCAACTCCTACGAGCAGTACTTC
.	.	TRBV6-5	TRBJ2-1	CASSYQIHSSYNEQFF	TGTGCCAGCAGTTACCAGATACACAGCTCCTACAATGAGCAGTTCTTC
.	TRBD1	TRBV7-9	TRBJ1-4	CASSLPGQLLPHHEKLFF	TGTGCCAGCAGCTTACCGGGACAGCTATTACCCCACCATGAAAAACTGTTTTTT
.	.	TRBV28	TRBJ1-2	CASSSTDPYGYTF	TGTGCCAGCAGTTCGACTGACCCCTATGGCTACACCTTC
.	TRBD2	TRBV19	TRBJ2-1	CASSTHTSGRAQGYNEQFF	TGTGCCAGTAGTACCCACACTAGCGGGAGGGCCCAAGGCTACAATGAGCAGTTCTTC
.	.	TRBV5-6	TRBJ2-7	CASSLKSGSYEQYF	TGTGCCAGCAGCTTAAAGTCAGGGTCCTACGAGCAGTACTTC
.	.	TRBV30	TRBJ1-2	CAWNEKGNGYTF	TGTGCCTGGAACGAGAAGGGGAATGGCTACACCTTC
.	.	TRBV9	TRBJ2-5	CASNERGDLSLETQYF	TGTGCCAGCAACGAAAGAGGGGACCTGTCGCTGGAGACCCAGTACTTC
.	.	TRBV7-2	TRBJ2-1	CASSKQGGSYNEQFF	TGTGCCAGCAGCAAACAGGGTGGATCCTACAATGAGCAGTTCTTC
.	.	TRBV6-1	TRBJ1-1	CASSERVNTEAFF	TGTGCCAGCAGTGAGCGGGTGAACACTGAAGCTTTCTTT
.	TRBD1	TRBV27	TRBJ2-7	CASSLMWTGTYEQYF	TGTGCCAGCAGTTTAATGTGGACAGGGACCTACGAGCAGTACTTC
.	.	TRBV4-1	TRBJ2-3	CASSQAALTGGGTDTQYF	TGCGCCAGCAGCCAAGCCGCATTAACGGGGGGCGGAACAGATACGCAGTATTTT
.	.	TRBV27	TRBJ1-5	CASSSRSAGRRNQPQHF	TGTGCCAGCAGTTCCCGTTCGGCAGGGAGGAGAAATCAGCCCCAGCATTTT
.	TRBD2	TRBV5-1	TRBJ2-7	CASSSYGTSFSYEQYF	TGCGCCAGCAGCTCGTACGGGACTAGCTTTTCCTACGAGCAGTACTTC
.	TRBD2	TRBV19	TRBJ2-3	CASRPTSENTDTQYF	TGTGCCAGTAGACCGACTAGCGAGAACACAGATACGCAGTATTTT
.	.	TRBV5-1	TRBJ1-1	CASSLVGVTEAFF	TGCGCCAGCAGCTTGGTTGGGGTCACTGAAGCTTTCTTT
.	.	TRBV5-3	TRBJ1-1	CARSLGCWYTEAFF	TGTGCCAGAAGCTTAGGGTGTTGGTACACTGAAGCTTTCTTT
.	.	TRBV29-1	TRBJ2-1	CSGFGNSYNEQFF	TGCAGCGGCTTCGGGAACTCCTACAATGAGCAGTTCTTC
.	.	TRBV7-2	TRBJ2-1	CASSLGGGKGNNEQFF	TGTGCCAGCAGCTTAGGGGGCGGGAAGGGAAACAATGAGCAGTTCTTC